Listed below are T cell receptor beta chains from one sample, sequenced in a study of blood T cell repertoires in COVID-19. Here immunoSEQ multiplex PCR was the method, and the copy in TCRdb shows in-frame clones only, minus some. The data hold approximately 92,000 clones, with approximately 86% observed a single time. Sequenced sample: peripheral blood. These receptor sequences come from a man aged 50 or older with acute or convalescent COVID-19. Each CDR3 is given without its conserved first and last residue. Fields, in order: CDR3 protein, V gene, clone size. Rows may omit the clone size; those that give it use once, few, many or a size class.

cdr3_aa: ASSPSGGTFSPLH
v_call: TRBV7-9
clone_size: few

cdr3_aa: ASSQTTDSRRYEQY
v_call: TRBV7-2
clone_size: -

cdr3_aa: ASSYGGGSYNNEQF
v_call: TRBV6-2/TRBV6-3
clone_size: -

cdr3_aa: SVDRAMMGNTEAF
v_call: TRBV29-1
clone_size: -

cdr3_aa: ASSPSGANTGELF
v_call: TRBV7-3
clone_size: -

cdr3_aa: ASSPETSIFSQY
v_call: TRBV7-9
clone_size: once

cdr3_aa: ASSFYQGPYEQY
v_call: TRBV5-5
clone_size: -

cdr3_aa: ASSQDFGQGYGYT
v_call: TRBV4-1
clone_size: -

cdr3_aa: SVDTNQETQY
v_call: TRBV29-1
clone_size: -

cdr3_aa: ASSSGPYNEQF
v_call: TRBV12-3/TRBV12-4
clone_size: -

cdr3_aa: ATSEGQGIHETQY
v_call: TRBV24-1
clone_size: -

cdr3_aa: ASSESGGNQPQH
v_call: TRBV10-2
clone_size: -

cdr3_aa: ASSPQNRGHNIQY
v_call: TRBV18
clone_size: -

cdr3_aa: ASRARTGAETQY
v_call: TRBV28
clone_size: -

cdr3_aa: ASSMNRGLIEETQY
v_call: TRBV19
clone_size: -

cdr3_aa: ASSPGLAEADTQY
v_call: TRBV7-3
clone_size: -

cdr3_aa: ASSLRDRGPYTIY
v_call: TRBV6-5
clone_size: -

cdr3_aa: AWRANGQDPYGYT
v_call: TRBV30
clone_size: -

cdr3_aa: ASSLVAGANAEAF
v_call: TRBV7-2
clone_size: -

cdr3_aa: AWSLQGNTEAF
v_call: TRBV30
clone_size: -

cdr3_aa: ATKGQGFDSNQPQH
v_call: TRBV15
clone_size: -

cdr3_aa: ASSSAGAGSPNEQF
v_call: TRBV28
clone_size: -

cdr3_aa: ASSGAGGRGPNTEAF
v_call: TRBV10-1
clone_size: -

cdr3_aa: ASSVDGGVVNEQF
v_call: TRBV9
clone_size: -

cdr3_aa: ASSLYPGQGVEGYT
v_call: TRBV7-2
clone_size: -

cdr3_aa: ASSRAQGYEQY
v_call: TRBV6-5
clone_size: -

cdr3_aa: AWATGSGNEQF
v_call: TRBV30
clone_size: -

cdr3_aa: SASSLLAPTGELF
v_call: TRBV20-1
clone_size: -

cdr3_aa: ASGLVKGAPGELF
v_call: TRBV12-5
clone_size: many

cdr3_aa: ASSLGQGRETQY
v_call: TRBV18
clone_size: once

cdr3_aa: SVEGSASYEQY
v_call: TRBV29-1
clone_size: -

cdr3_aa: ASSTNSGLAAGGNNEQF
v_call: TRBV7-8
clone_size: -

cdr3_aa: ASSPLAGTGGNTEAF
v_call: TRBV5-1
clone_size: -

cdr3_aa: ASSGRDSSYEQY
v_call: TRBV9
clone_size: -

cdr3_aa: ASSQDYGQGTNYGYT
v_call: TRBV3-1/TRBV3-2
clone_size: -

cdr3_aa: AGSTRTGGETQY
v_call: TRBV5-1
clone_size: once

cdr3_aa: ASSEGQGETPLH
v_call: TRBV2
clone_size: -

cdr3_aa: SGGTIGVNEQF
v_call: TRBV29-1
clone_size: -

cdr3_aa: ASSAQGQGAGPPLH
v_call: TRBV7-2
clone_size: -

cdr3_aa: ASQPGGMTNTEAF
v_call: TRBV3-1/TRBV3-2
clone_size: -

cdr3_aa: ASSSQSPGGSNYGYT
v_call: TRBV7-9
clone_size: -

cdr3_aa: ASSFQGSISGETQY
v_call: TRBV5-1
clone_size: once

cdr3_aa: ASSADRGNTYEQY
v_call: TRBV2
clone_size: few

cdr3_aa: ASSPPVMNTEAF
v_call: TRBV18
clone_size: -

cdr3_aa: ASSQDYYEQY
v_call: TRBV18
clone_size: -

cdr3_aa: ASSQGTSGQSDTQY
v_call: TRBV4-3
clone_size: -

cdr3_aa: ASQGADTMNTEAF
v_call: TRBV28
clone_size: -

cdr3_aa: ASSNPGQGVGEQF
v_call: TRBV19
clone_size: -

cdr3_aa: ASSLATEYNEQF
v_call: TRBV5-1
clone_size: -

cdr3_aa: ASSQAGGSYNEQF
v_call: TRBV3-1/TRBV3-2
clone_size: few

cdr3_aa: ATKGRALGGYT
v_call: TRBV2
clone_size: -

cdr3_aa: SVSVNTEAF
v_call: TRBV29-1
clone_size: -

cdr3_aa: ASTLLMNTEAF
v_call: TRBV2
clone_size: -

cdr3_aa: ASSMKGDTEAF
v_call: TRBV19
clone_size: -

cdr3_aa: ASSTAGSGQPQH
v_call: TRBV28
clone_size: -

cdr3_aa: ASSTGLNTEAF
v_call: TRBV6-6
clone_size: -

cdr3_aa: ASKDPGDRRPVRYT
v_call: TRBV19
clone_size: -

cdr3_aa: ASSLGGTADTQY
v_call: TRBV5-5
clone_size: few

cdr3_aa: ASSQASGTVYNEQF
v_call: TRBV3-1/TRBV3-2
clone_size: -

cdr3_aa: ASSLSGILPLTEAF
v_call: TRBV5-1
clone_size: once